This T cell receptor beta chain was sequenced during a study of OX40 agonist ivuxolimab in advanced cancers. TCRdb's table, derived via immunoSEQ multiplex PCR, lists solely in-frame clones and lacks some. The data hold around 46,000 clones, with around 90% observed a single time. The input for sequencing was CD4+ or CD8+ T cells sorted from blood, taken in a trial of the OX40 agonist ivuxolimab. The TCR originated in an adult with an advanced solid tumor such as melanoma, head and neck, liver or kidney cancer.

The CDR3 protein is CASSPATVSYNEQFF. The CDR3 region has the DNA TGTGCCAGCAGCCCCGCAACCGTCTCCTACAATGAGCAGTTCTTC. The V and J genes are TRBV7-9 and TRBJ2-1; no firm D call. CDR1 and CDR2 (germline): SEHNR, FQNEAQ (reference sequence). This CDR3 spans 15 amino acids. Trimming cost V 5 bases and J 0 bases, with 11 bases left between them.